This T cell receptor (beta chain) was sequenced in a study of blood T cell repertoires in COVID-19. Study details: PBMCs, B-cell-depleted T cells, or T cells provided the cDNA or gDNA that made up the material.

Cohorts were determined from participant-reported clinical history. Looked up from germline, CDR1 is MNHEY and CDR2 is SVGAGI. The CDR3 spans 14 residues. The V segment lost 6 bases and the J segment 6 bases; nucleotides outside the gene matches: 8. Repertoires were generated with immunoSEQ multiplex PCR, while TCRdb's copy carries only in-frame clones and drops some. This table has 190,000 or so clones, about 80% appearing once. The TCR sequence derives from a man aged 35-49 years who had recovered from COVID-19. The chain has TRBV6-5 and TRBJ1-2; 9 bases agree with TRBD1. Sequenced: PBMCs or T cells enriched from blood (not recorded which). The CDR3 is CASRAWGDRDGYTF. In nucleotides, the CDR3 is TGTGCCAGCAGGGCCTGGGGGGACAGGGATGGCTACACCTTC.